A single sample is the source of the 16 T cell receptor beta chains below, sequenced in a study of response to subunit inactivated influenza vaccine (dated by TCRdb to 2016 to 2018). Library method: RT-PCR. Reads for this sample came from an Illumina HiSeq 2500. TCRdb reworked the public reads: Q25 trimming with fastp, MiXCR clone assembly, productive beta chains retained. Every distinct CDR3 protein forms one entry, paired with its most common genes and DNA. Here the sample has around 530,000 distinct CDR3 sequences; 10% to 15% occur a single time. In total, the top ten clones hold about a tenth of the sample. Sequencing was performed on PBMCs from blood, taken on the day of vaccination. These receptors came from a man aged 50-59 years who received an inactivated influenza vaccine. Donor details come from another sample of the same person, matched by shared clones.

The J gene is TRBJ2-1, the V gene TRBV10-3; tentatively, D is TRBD1 or TRBD2 (5 bases each). This CDR3 has 13 residues. Germline V gene lookup returns CDR1 ENHRY and CDR2 SYGVKD. V lost 3 bases and J lost 8, with 11 bases in between. For the CDR3, the DNA is TGTGCCATCAGTGATTTGGGGGACGATGAGCAGTTCTTC. The encoded protein is CAISDLGDDEQFF.

This clonotype occurred a few times. The rearrangement links TRBV28 to TRBJ2-7; tentative D call: TRBD2 (6 bases). V gave up 6 bases and J gave up 3 bases, with 18 bases separating them. CDR3 length: 15 residues. In germline, CDR1 is MDHEN, CDR2 SYDVKM. The CDR3 reads CASSPPREVDYEQYF. DNA for the CDR3: TGTGCCAGCAGCCCCCCCAGGGAGGTAGACTACGAGCAGTACTTC.

This clonotype was picked up a small number of times. The chain carries TRBV5-1 and TRBJ2-5, with 10 positions matching TRBD1. CDR1 is SGHRS and CDR2 is YFSETQ in the germline V gene. V was clipped by 7 bases and J by 1 base; unmatched bases: 7. The CDR3 loop spans 15 amino acids. The CDR3 is CASGSGQGLQETQYF. The CDR3 DNA reads as TGCGCCAGCGGGTCGGGACAGGGGCTCCAAGAGACCCAGTACTTC.

The V and J genes are TRBV2 and TRBJ2-1, with 16 bases identical to TRBD2. Germline lookup yields CDR1 SNHLY and CDR2 FYNNEI. V lost 5 bases, J lost 0 bases, and 10 bases stayed unmatched. This CDR3 has 20 amino acids. The CDR3 nucleotides read TGTGCCAGCAGTACCCCCGGGACTAGCGGGGGGGCTAGCTCCTACAATGAGCAGTTCTTC. Translation gives CASSTPGTSGGASSYNEQFF.

This clonotype was seen at least ten times. The chain recombines TRBV7-2 with TRBJ2-5; 14 bases fit TRBD2. V was clipped by 5 bases and J by 5 bases; unmatched bases: 13. The germline V gene has CDR1 SGHTA and CDR2 FQGNSA. The CDR3 totals 18 residues. The CDR3 DNA reads TGTGCCAGCAGCCGCCACTCCGGGACTAGCGGGAGTGGGGAGACCCAGTACTTC. This sequence encodes CASSRHSGTSGSGETQYF.

This clonotype was detected a few times. The chain carries TRBV18 and TRBJ2-1; tentative D call: TRBD2 (6 bases). With 2 bases removed from V and 0 bases from J, the gap between germline ends came to 17 bases. The CDR3 length is 18 residues. Germline-derived CDR1 and CDR2 are KGHSH and LQKENI. The chain's CDR3 is CASSPFSGSGSSYNEQFF. The CDR3 DNA is TGTGCCAGCTCACCATTTTCGGGTAGCGGTTCCTCCTACAATGAGCAGTTCTTC.

CDR3 DNA: TGTGCCAGCAGTGAATCGGTGGGGGGCGAGCAGTACTTC. Translated: CASSESVGGEQYF. The chain recombines TRBV25-1 with TRBJ2-7; possibly TRBD2 for D (6 bases). The CDR3 has 13 amino acids. V was pared by 1 base and J by 6 bases, with 10 bases between. Germline CDR1 MGHDK, CDR2 SYGVNS.

This clonotype was seen repeatedly, ten times or more. The rearrangement links TRBV4-1 to TRBJ2-1, with 14 bases that match TRBD2. Germline V lookup: CDR1 MGHRA, CDR2 YSYEKL. The V segment lost 2 bases and the J segment 4 bases; nucleotides outside the gene matches: 7. The CDR3 contains 18 residues. CDR3: CASSQRTSGGQIYNEQFF. The CDR3 coding sequence is TGCGCCAGCAGCCAAAGGACTAGCGGGGGGCAAATTTACAATGAGCAGTTCTTC.

The chain carries TRBV6-5 and TRBJ2-1, with D perhaps given as TRBD1 or TRBD2 (5 bases each). The CDR3 has 12 amino acids. From germline, CDR1 is MNHEY and CDR2 SVGAGI. V gave up 5 bases and J gave up 11 bases, with 13 bases separating them. DNA for the CDR3: TGTGCCAGCAGTAGAAGACCGGGACAGCAGTTCTTC. Translation: CASSRRPGQQFF.

This clonotype was counted a single time. V gene TRBV6-2 or TRBV6-3 combines with J gene TRBJ2-1; 11 positions match TRBD2. Germline V gene sequence: CDR1 MNHEY, CDR2 SVGEGT. Germline trimming cut 11 bases from V and 5 bases from J; bases unmatched to any gene: 8. The CDR3 sequence is 14 residues long. In nucleotides, the CDR3 is TGTGCCGCGTGGGCTAGCGGGAGGAACAATGAGCAGTTCTTC. Protein: CAAWASGRNNEQFF.

The V call is TRBV3-1, the J call TRBJ2-2; D unclear. Germline-derived CDR1 and CDR2 are LGHDT and YNNKEL (reference sequence). V shed 10 bases and J shed 6 bases, with 27 bases lying between them. CDR3 length: 17 residues. The CDR3 DNA sequence: TGTGCCACCTGCCAAGTTCAACTTAGGTGGAGTCCCGGGGAGCTGTTTTTT. Protein: CATCQVQLRWSPGELFF. Complete variable domain (other parts from reference TRBV3-1 and TRBJ2-2): DTAVSQTPKYLVTQMGNDKSIKCEQNLGHDTMYWYKQDSKKFLKIMFSYNNKELIINETVPNRFSPKSPDKAHLNLHINSLELGDSAVYFCATCQVQLRWSPGELFFGEGSRLTVL.

This clonotype has a handful of counts. CDR3 nucleotides: TGTGCCAGCAGTTTCGGAGCGATCCAAGCCCAGCATTTT. This sequence encodes CASSFGAIQAQHF. The V call is TRBV12-3 or TRBV12-4, the J call TRBJ1-5; D uncertain. Trimming left V 3 bases short and J 11 bases short, with 14 bases between. This CDR3 spans 13 amino acids.

This clonotype was found many times. The chain combines TRBV20-1 with TRBJ2-7, with 10 positions matching TRBD2. In germline, CDR1 is DFQATT, CDR2 SNEGSKA (reference sequence). Germline trimming cut 3 bases from V and 1 base from J; bases unmatched to any gene: 3. The CDR3 runs 14 residues. CDR3 sequence (DNA): TGCAGTGCTAGTCCACTAGCGGGATCCTACGAGCAGTACTTC. Encoded protein: CSASPLAGSYEQYF.

V is TRBV28 and J is TRBJ1-5, with D uncertain. The CDR3 length is 13 residues. The germline V gene encodes CDR1 MDHEN and CDR2 SYDVKM. Trimming stripped 5 bases from V and 7 bases from J, with 12 bases between. CDR3 sequence (DNA): TGTGCCAGCAGTCCCCCCAGCGAACAGCCCCAGCATTTT. Translating gives CASSPPSEQPQHF.

The sample holds a few counts of this clonotype. The chain links TRBV5-1 to TRBJ2-7; the D gene is possibly TRBD1 (6 bases). The ends were cut back, 4 bases at V and 6 bases at J, with 26 bases in the middle. This CDR3 has 17 amino acids. Germline V lookup: CDR1 SGHRS, CDR2 YFSETQ. The CDR3 DNA reads as TGCGCCAGCAGCGGTACAGGGAATCGGGTAGTCCCAGGCGAGCAGTACTTC. Its translation is CASSGTGNRVVPGEQYF.

This clonotype was counted many times. This chain links TRBV5-1 with TRBJ1-2; weak D call: TRBD1 (5 bases). The CDR3 has 13 amino acids. Germline CDR1 SGHRS, CDR2 YFSETQ. Between the trimmed V and J ends, which lost 4 bases and 5 bases, there was a span of 12 bases. The CDR3 loop reads CASSAGGGYGYTF. Written as DNA, the CDR3 is TGCGCCAGCAGCGCCGGGGGTGGTTATGGCTACACCTTC.